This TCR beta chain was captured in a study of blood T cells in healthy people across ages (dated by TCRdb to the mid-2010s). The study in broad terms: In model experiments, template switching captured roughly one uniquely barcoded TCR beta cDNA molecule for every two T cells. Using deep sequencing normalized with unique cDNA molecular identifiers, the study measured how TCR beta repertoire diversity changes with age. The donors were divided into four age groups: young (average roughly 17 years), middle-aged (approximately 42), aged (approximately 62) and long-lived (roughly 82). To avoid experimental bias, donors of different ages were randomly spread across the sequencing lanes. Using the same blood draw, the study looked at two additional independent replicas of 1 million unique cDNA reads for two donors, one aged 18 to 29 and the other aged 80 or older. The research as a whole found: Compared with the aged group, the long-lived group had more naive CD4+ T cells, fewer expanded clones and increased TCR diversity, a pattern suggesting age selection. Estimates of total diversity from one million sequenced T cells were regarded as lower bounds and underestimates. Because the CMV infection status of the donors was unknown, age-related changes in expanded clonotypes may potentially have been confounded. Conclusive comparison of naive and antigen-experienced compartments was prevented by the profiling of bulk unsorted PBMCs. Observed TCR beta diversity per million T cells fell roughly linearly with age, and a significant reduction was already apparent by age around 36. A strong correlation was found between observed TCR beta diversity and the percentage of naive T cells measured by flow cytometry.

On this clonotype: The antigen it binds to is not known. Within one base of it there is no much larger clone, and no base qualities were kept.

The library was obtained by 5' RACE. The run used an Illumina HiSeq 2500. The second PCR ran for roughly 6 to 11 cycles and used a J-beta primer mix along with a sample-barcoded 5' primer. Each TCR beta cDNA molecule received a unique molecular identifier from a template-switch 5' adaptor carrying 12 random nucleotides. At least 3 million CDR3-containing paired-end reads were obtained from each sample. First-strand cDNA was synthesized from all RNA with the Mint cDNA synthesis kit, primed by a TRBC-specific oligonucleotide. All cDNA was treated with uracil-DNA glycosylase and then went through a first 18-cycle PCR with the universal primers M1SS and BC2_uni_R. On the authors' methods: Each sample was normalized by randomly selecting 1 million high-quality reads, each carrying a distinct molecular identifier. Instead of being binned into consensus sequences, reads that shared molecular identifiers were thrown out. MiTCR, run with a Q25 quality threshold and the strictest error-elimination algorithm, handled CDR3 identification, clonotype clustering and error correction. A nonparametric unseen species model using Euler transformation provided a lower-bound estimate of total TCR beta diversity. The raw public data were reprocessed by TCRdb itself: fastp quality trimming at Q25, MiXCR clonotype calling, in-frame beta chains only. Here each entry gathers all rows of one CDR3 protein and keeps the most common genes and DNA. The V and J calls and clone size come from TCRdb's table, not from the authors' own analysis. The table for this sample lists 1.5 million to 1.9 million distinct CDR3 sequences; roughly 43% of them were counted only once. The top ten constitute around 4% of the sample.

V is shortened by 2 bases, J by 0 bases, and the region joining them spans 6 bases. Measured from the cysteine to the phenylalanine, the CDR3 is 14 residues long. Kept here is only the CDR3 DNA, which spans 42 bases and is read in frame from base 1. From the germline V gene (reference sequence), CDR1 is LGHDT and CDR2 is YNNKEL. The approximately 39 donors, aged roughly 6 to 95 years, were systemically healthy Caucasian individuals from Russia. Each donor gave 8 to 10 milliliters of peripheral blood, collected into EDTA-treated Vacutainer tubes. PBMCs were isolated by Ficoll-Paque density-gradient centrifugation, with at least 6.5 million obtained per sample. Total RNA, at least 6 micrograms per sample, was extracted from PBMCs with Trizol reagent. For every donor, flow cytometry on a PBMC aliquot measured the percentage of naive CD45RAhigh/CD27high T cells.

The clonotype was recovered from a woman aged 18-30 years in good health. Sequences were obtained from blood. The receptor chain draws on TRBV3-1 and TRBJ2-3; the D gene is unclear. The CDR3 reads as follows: CASSQFSSTDTQYF. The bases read TGTGCCAGCAGCCAATTCTCTAGCACAGATACGCAGTATTTT.